This is a list of T cell receptor beta chains from one sample in a study of blood T cell repertoires in COVID-19. Sequenced by immunoSEQ multiplex PCR; TCRdb stores in-frame clones only, minus some. This table holds some 670,000 clones, about 90% found once. Material for sequencing was peripheral blood. These receptors originate from a woman aged 18-29 years with acute or convalescent COVID-19. CDR3s include the opening cysteine and the closing phenylalanine or tryptophan. Fields, in order: D gene, J gene, V gene, clone size, CDR3 DNA, CDR3 protein. A D gene is named only where the DNA matches it firmly. The listing skips clone size in some rows; elsewhere it reads once, few, many or a size class.

d_gene: TRBD1
j_gene: TRBJ1-1
v_gene: TRBV7-2
abundance: once
CDR3nt: TGTGCCAGCAGCTTGGGACAGTACACTGAAGCTTTCTTT
CDR3aa: CASSLGQYTEAFF

d_gene: .
j_gene: TRBJ2-3
v_gene: TRBV9
abundance: .
CDR3nt: TGTGCCAGCAGCGCGACTTTCACAGATACGCAGTATTTT
CDR3aa: CASSATFTDTQYF

d_gene: TRBD1
j_gene: TRBJ1-2
v_gene: TRBV5-1
abundance: .
CDR3nt: TGCGCCAGCAGCCTATCTTCCGGGACAGGGGGCGTCTATGGCTACACCTTC
CDR3aa: CASSLSSGTGGVYGYTF

d_gene: .
j_gene: TRBJ2-7
v_gene: TRBV12-5
abundance: .
CDR3nt: TGTGCTAGTGGTTTGGGCGAGAGAAGGAGCTCCTACGAGCAGTACTTC
CDR3aa: CASGLGERRSSYEQYF

d_gene: .
j_gene: TRBJ1-4
v_gene: TRBV5-1
abundance: .
CDR3nt: TGCGCCAGCAGCTTTCGTCGGGGTTCCGATGAAAAACTGTTTTTT
CDR3aa: CASSFRRGSDEKLFF

d_gene: TRBD1
j_gene: TRBJ2-7
v_gene: TRBV18
abundance: .
CDR3nt: TGTGCCAGCTCACCCGATCGGGACAGGTCCTACGAGCAGTACTTC
CDR3aa: CASSPDRDRSYEQYF

d_gene: TRBD2
j_gene: TRBJ2-3
v_gene: TRBV11-2
abundance: .
CDR3nt: TGTGCCAGCAGCTTACTTACTAGCGTCGGCACAGATACGCAGTATTTT
CDR3aa: CASSLLTSVGTDTQYF

d_gene: TRBD1
j_gene: TRBJ2-7
v_gene: TRBV6-6
abundance: .
CDR3nt: TGTGCCATCTCCGGGACAGGGGACTTTTACGAGCAGTACTTC
CDR3aa: CAISGTGDFYEQYF

d_gene: .
j_gene: TRBJ2-7
v_gene: TRBV3-1/TRBV3-2
abundance: .
CDR3nt: TGTGCCAGCAGCCCCCGGGGCCCCGGGACAATCGAGCAGTACTTC
CDR3aa: CASSPRGPGTIEQYF

d_gene: .
j_gene: TRBJ1-2
v_gene: TRBV5-1
abundance: .
CDR3nt: TGCGCCAGCAGCTTGGGGGGACACTCCAACTATGGCTACACCTTC
CDR3aa: CASSLGGHSNYGYTF

d_gene: TRBD1
j_gene: TRBJ1-2
v_gene: TRBV5-1
abundance: .
CDR3nt: TGCGCCAGCAGACGGGACAGGGGTGCTGGCTACACCTTC
CDR3aa: CASRRDRGAGYTF

d_gene: TRBD2
j_gene: TRBJ2-1
v_gene: TRBV11-2
abundance: .
CDR3nt: TGTGCCAGCAGCTTAGGGATTAGCGGGGGACCATACAATGAGCAGTTCTTC
CDR3aa: CASSLGISGGPYNEQFF

d_gene: .
j_gene: TRBJ1-4
v_gene: TRBV15
abundance: .
CDR3nt: TGTGCCACCAGCCCTCGTGGGGCTTCTAATGAAAAACTGTTTTTT
CDR3aa: CATSPRGASNEKLFF

d_gene: .
j_gene: TRBJ2-1
v_gene: TRBV5-6
abundance: .
CDR3nt: TGTGCCAGCAGCTCCCCGACTGGCTACAATGAGCAGTTCTTC
CDR3aa: CASSSPTGYNEQFF

d_gene: .
j_gene: TRBJ1-1
v_gene: TRBV29-1
abundance: .
CDR3nt: TGCAGCGTTGATAGGACCGGGGAGAACACTGAAGCTTTCTTT
CDR3aa: CSVDRTGENTEAFF

d_gene: .
j_gene: TRBJ1-1
v_gene: TRBV2
abundance: .
CDR3nt: TGTGCCAGCAAAAGGCGGGATAACACTGAAGCTTTCTTT
CDR3aa: CASKRRDNTEAFF

d_gene: .
j_gene: TRBJ1-6
v_gene: TRBV9
abundance: .
CDR3nt: TGTGCCAGCAGCGCCTACAGGGCAAATTCACCCCTCCACTTT
CDR3aa: CASSAYRANSPLHF

d_gene: TRBD1
j_gene: TRBJ1-6
v_gene: TRBV20-1
abundance: .
CDR3nt: TGCAGTGCTAGAGCATGGGACAGGGTCCACTTT
CDR3aa: CSARAWDRVHF

d_gene: .
j_gene: TRBJ1-1
v_gene: TRBV12-3/TRBV12-4
abundance: .
CDR3nt: TGTGCCAGCGGTGCAGGGCTGAACACTGAAGCTTTCTTT
CDR3aa: CASGAGLNTEAFF

d_gene: TRBD2
j_gene: TRBJ2-2
v_gene: TRBV7-3
abundance: .
CDR3nt: TGTGCCAGCAGCTTTCTAGCGGGGGGGCCTCCCGGGGAGCTGTTTTTT
CDR3aa: CASSFLAGGPPGELFF

d_gene: .
j_gene: TRBJ1-6
v_gene: TRBV12-3/TRBV12-4
abundance: .
CDR3nt: TGTGCCAGCCTGGCGGGTCATAATTCACCCCTCCACTTT
CDR3aa: CASLAGHNSPLHF

d_gene: .
j_gene: TRBJ2-7
v_gene: TRBV9
abundance: .
CDR3nt: TGTGCCAGCAGCGCCGGGACAAGCAAATACGAGCAGTACTTC
CDR3aa: CASSAGTSKYEQYF

d_gene: TRBD1
j_gene: TRBJ2-1
v_gene: TRBV6-5
abundance: .
CDR3nt: TGTGCCAGCAGCGCCCGGGACAGGGGGCACAATGAGCAGTTCTTC
CDR3aa: CASSARDRGHNEQFF

d_gene: .
j_gene: TRBJ1-5
v_gene: TRBV28
abundance: .
CDR3nt: TGTGCCAGCAGGCAGGGGAGCCAGCCCCAGCATTTT
CDR3aa: CASRQGSQPQHF

d_gene: .
j_gene: TRBJ2-7
v_gene: TRBV2
abundance: .
CDR3nt: TGTGCCAGCAGTGGGACAGTGGGGAAGGGCTACGAGCAGTACTTC
CDR3aa: CASSGTVGKGYEQYF

d_gene: TRBD1
j_gene: TRBJ1-2
v_gene: TRBV4-2
abundance: .
CDR3nt: TGTGCCAGCAGCCAAGAGGAGAGGGGGCTTGGCTACACCTTC
CDR3aa: CASSQEERGLGYTF

d_gene: TRBD2
j_gene: TRBJ2-2
v_gene: TRBV5-6
abundance: .
CDR3nt: TGTGCCAGCAGCGCCCCTAGCGGGGGGGCGTTTAGGGAGCTGTTTTTT
CDR3aa: CASSAPSGGAFRELFF

d_gene: .
j_gene: TRBJ2-7
v_gene: TRBV24-1
abundance: .
CDR3nt: TGTGCCACCAGTGATTCCACCGGGACTGGGGTCCCCTACGAGCAGTACTTC
CDR3aa: CATSDSTGTGVPYEQYF

d_gene: .
j_gene: TRBJ1-6
v_gene: TRBV5-1
abundance: .
CDR3nt: TGCGCCAGCAGCTTGAGTGCAGGGTATAATTCACCCCTCCACTTT
CDR3aa: CASSLSAGYNSPLHF

d_gene: .
j_gene: TRBJ1-4
v_gene: TRBV3-1/TRBV3-2
abundance: .
CDR3nt: TGTGCCAGCAGCCCGTTGTCGGGATCTAATGAAAAACTGTTTTTT
CDR3aa: CASSPLSGSNEKLFF

d_gene: TRBD1
j_gene: TRBJ1-2
v_gene: TRBV6-5
abundance: .
CDR3nt: TGTGCCAGCAGCCGGACAGGAAGGGTTGGCTACACCTTC
CDR3aa: CASSRTGRVGYTF

d_gene: .
j_gene: TRBJ2-7
v_gene: TRBV5-3
abundance: .
CDR3nt: TGTGCCAGGGCCGGCGCAGGGGCCTCCTACGAGCAGTACTTC
CDR3aa: CARAGAGASYEQYF

d_gene: TRBD1
j_gene: TRBJ2-7
v_gene: TRBV2
abundance: .
CDR3nt: TGTGCCAGCAGTAACAGGGGCAACGAGCAGTACTTC
CDR3aa: CASSNRGNEQYF

d_gene: TRBD1
j_gene: TRBJ2-2
v_gene: TRBV5-3
abundance: .
CDR3nt: TGTGCCAGAAGCACAGACAGGGTGGACACCGGGGAGCTGTTTTTT
CDR3aa: CARSTDRVDTGELFF

d_gene: .
j_gene: TRBJ2-5
v_gene: TRBV5-1
abundance: .
CDR3nt: TGCGCCAGCAGCCTGCCACAGGGCCCCTCACCCCAAGAGACCCAGTACTTC
CDR3aa: CASSLPQGPSPQETQYF

d_gene: TRBD1
j_gene: TRBJ1-3
v_gene: TRBV12-5
abundance: few
CDR3nt: TGTGCTAGTGGTTTTACGCCACAGGGGGCCGGAAACACCATATATTTT
CDR3aa: CASGFTPQGAGNTIYF

d_gene: TRBD2
j_gene: TRBJ2-3
v_gene: TRBV9
abundance: .
CDR3nt: TGTGCCAGCAGCGGGCTAATAGCGGGGGGAAGCACAGATACGCAGTATTTT
CDR3aa: CASSGLIAGGSTDTQYF

d_gene: .
j_gene: TRBJ2-3
v_gene: TRBV19
abundance: once
CDR3nt: TGTGCCACCTTCGCAGATACGCAGTATTTT
CDR3aa: CATFADTQYF

d_gene: TRBD1
j_gene: TRBJ2-7
v_gene: TRBV6-2/TRBV6-3
abundance: .
CDR3nt: TGTGCCAGCAGTTCGCACAGGGGACGCGAGCAGTACTTC
CDR3aa: CASSSHRGREQYF

d_gene: TRBD1
j_gene: TRBJ1-2
v_gene: TRBV3-1/TRBV3-2
abundance: .
CDR3nt: TGTGCCAGCAGCCACCGGCACCAGGGGGCATACTATGGCTACACCTTC
CDR3aa: CASSHRHQGAYYGYTF

d_gene: .
j_gene: TRBJ2-2
v_gene: TRBV2
abundance: .
CDR3nt: TGTGCCAGCAGTTTCGACACCGGGGAGCTGTTTTTT
CDR3aa: CASSFDTGELFF

d_gene: TRBD1
j_gene: TRBJ1-6
v_gene: TRBV9
abundance: .
CDR3nt: TGTGCCAGCAGCGGGGCCGGGACAGGGGCTAGCTCCTATAATTCACCCCTCCACTTT
CDR3aa: CASSGAGTGASSYNSPLHF

d_gene: .
j_gene: TRBJ1-5
v_gene: TRBV4-1
abundance: .
CDR3nt: TGCGCCAGCAGCCAAGAGGCCCATGACAGGTACTATAGCAATCAGCCCCAGCATTTT
CDR3aa: CASSQEAHDRYYSNQPQHF

d_gene: .
j_gene: TRBJ2-7
v_gene: TRBV6-2/TRBV6-3
abundance: .
CDR3nt: TGTGCCAGCAGTTTCAACTCGATTAGGGGTCCAAACTACGAGCAGTACTTC
CDR3aa: CASSFNSIRGPNYEQYF

d_gene: TRBD1
j_gene: TRBJ1-1
v_gene: TRBV5-1
abundance: .
CDR3nt: TGCGCCAGCAGCTTGCGGACAGGGTTGAACACTGAAGCTTTCTTT
CDR3aa: CASSLRTGLNTEAFF

d_gene: .
j_gene: TRBJ1-6
v_gene: TRBV21-1
abundance: .
CDR3nt: TGTGCCAGCAGCCCCCGAGGGCAAGGGAGAGTTTCACCCCTCCACTTT
CDR3aa: CASSPRGQGRVSPLHF

d_gene: .
j_gene: TRBJ1-2
v_gene: TRBV20-1
abundance: once
CDR3nt: TGCAGTGCTAGCCAGGGTGGCTACACCTTC
CDR3aa: CSASQGGYTF

d_gene: TRBD1
j_gene: TRBJ1-2
v_gene: TRBV10-3
abundance: .
CDR3nt: TGTGCCATCCTCGACAGGGGAGATGGCTACACCTTC
CDR3aa: CAILDRGDGYTF

d_gene: TRBD2
j_gene: TRBJ2-3
v_gene: TRBV12-3/TRBV12-4
abundance: .
CDR3nt: TGTGCCAGCAGACGTATCGGGGGGGATACGCAGTATTTT
CDR3aa: CASRRIGGDTQYF

d_gene: .
j_gene: TRBJ1-2
v_gene: TRBV10-2
abundance: .
CDR3nt: TGCGCCAGCAGTGAGGGGCAGGGAGGACTCGGCTATGGCTACACCTTC
CDR3aa: CASSEGQGGLGYGYTF

d_gene: .
j_gene: TRBJ1-1
v_gene: TRBV6-5
abundance: few
CDR3nt: TGTGCCAGCAAAGGGGAGGTTTCAGCTTTCTTT
CDR3aa: CASKGEVSAFF

d_gene: .
j_gene: TRBJ2-1
v_gene: TRBV9
abundance: .
CDR3nt: TGTGCCAGCAGCCCAGGACAGAGGGCCCCCTATAATGAGCAGTTCTTC
CDR3aa: CASSPGQRAPYNEQFF

d_gene: TRBD2
j_gene: TRBJ2-5
v_gene: TRBV27
abundance: .
CDR3nt: TGTGCCAGCAGTTCCGGGACTCGGGGGGGGACCCAGTACTTC
CDR3aa: CASSSGTRGGTQYF

d_gene: TRBD1
j_gene: TRBJ2-2
v_gene: TRBV15
abundance: .
CDR3nt: TGTGCCACGACGGACAGGTCGAACACCGGGGAGCTGTTTTTT
CDR3aa: CATTDRSNTGELFF

d_gene: .
j_gene: TRBJ1-2
v_gene: TRBV11-2
abundance: .
CDR3nt: TGTGCCAGCAGCTTAAAAGCCAGCGCAGGCTACACCTTC
CDR3aa: CASSLKASAGYTF